This T cell receptor (beta chain) was obtained from a study of OX40 agonist ivuxolimab in advanced cancers. Clones were read by immunoSEQ multiplex PCR, and TCRdb kept only the in-frame ones, dropping some. The sample has some 42,000 clones, about 81% seen once. This CDR3 spans 15 amino acids. V lost 6 bases, J lost 1 base, and 16 bases lay in between. From germline, CDR1 is MNHNS and CDR2 SASEGT. The chain recombines TRBV6-1 with TRBJ2-7, with D possibly being TRBD2 (6 bases). The TCR was taken from an adult with an advanced solid tumor such as melanoma, head and neck, liver or kidney cancer. Sequencing used CD4+ or CD8+ T cells sorted from blood, obtained in a trial of the OX40 agonist ivuxolimab. The CDR3 region is CASRTGTQPSYEQYF. The CDR3 DNA sequence: TGTGCCAGCAGAACCGGGACTCAACCTTCCTACGAGCAGTACTTC.